These T cell receptor beta chains were read from a single sample in a study of PD-1 blockade in classical Hodgkin lymphoma. Data came from immunoSEQ multiplex PCR; TCRdb stores just in-frame clones and leaves some out. Seen here are 10,000 to 15,000 clones, under 85% observed once, and the top ten hold approximately 25%. Here the sequenced sample was CD8+ T cells from blood, taken at baseline. These receptor sequences come from a human donor with classical Hodgkin lymphoma. CDR3s include the opening cysteine and the closing phenylalanine or tryptophan. The D gene is left open where the match is weak. Size values are once, few and many counts, or a class for expanded clones, and some rows have none.

clone size,J gene,V gene,D gene,CDR3 DNA,CDR3 protein
-,TRBJ1-1,TRBV27,-,TGTGCCAGCAGTTTTTCGTCGGCAGGAACTGAAGCTTTCTTT,CASSFSSAGTEAFF
-,TRBJ1-6,TRBV7-6,-,TGTGCCAGCAGCATCCAAGGGGGACTTAATTCACCCCTCCACTTT,CASSIQGGLNSPLHF
-,TRBJ2-5,TRBV2,TRBD2,TGTGCCAGCAGCGCGGGGGGCCCGCAAGAGACCCAGTACTTC,CASSAGGPQETQYF
medium-sized,TRBJ2-2,TRBV2,-,TGTGCCAGCAGACTACAGGGCCCCGGGGAGCTGTTTTTT,CASRLQGPGELFF
once,TRBJ1-4,TRBV5-1,TRBD1,TGCGCCAGCCGCGCCTCCGGGACAGGGGGCGAAAAACTGTTTTTT,CASRASGTGGEKLFF
-,TRBJ2-3,TRBV7-9,-,TGTGCCAGCAGCCCTGGCAGCACAGATACGCAGTATTTT,CASSPGSTDTQYF
-,TRBJ1-1,TRBV6-5,TRBD1,TGTGCCAGCACCGGGACAGGGGGCTATACTGAAGCTTTCTTT,CASTGTGGYTEAFF
-,TRBJ1-3,TRBV7-6,-,TGTGCCAGCAGGGGGGGAAACACCATATATTTT,CASRGGNTIYF
-,TRBJ2-5,TRBV7-9,TRBD2,TGTGCCAGCAGCTTAGGACTAGCGCGAGAGACCCAGTACTTC,CASSLGLARETQYF
large,TRBJ2-2,TRBV9,-,TGTGCCAGCAGCCCAAGGGATCGGGAAAACACCGGGGAGCTGTTTTTT,CASSPRDRENTGELFF
-,TRBJ1-1,TRBV5-5,TRBD1,TGTGCCAGCAGCTCGATCTTCGGGACAGGGGGCGCGACTGAAGCTTTCTTT,CASSSIFGTGGATEAFF
-,TRBJ2-5,TRBV11-3,TRBD1,TGTGCCAGCAGCGGTCACCGACAGGGCGAAGAGACCCAGTACTTC,CASSGHRQGEETQYF
-,TRBJ1-1,TRBV7-9,TRBD1,TGTGCCAGCAGCCAGAGTGGTGACAGGGTGAACACTGAAGCTTTCTTT,CASSQSGDRVNTEAFF
-,TRBJ2-7,TRBV27,TRBD1,TGTGCCAGCAGTTTCACAGGGGACTACGAGCAGTACTTC,CASSFTGDYEQYF
-,TRBJ2-3,TRBV6-5,TRBD1,TGTGCCAGCAGTTCGGACAGGGATAAGAACACAGATACGCAGTATTTT,CASSSDRDKNTDTQYF
once,TRBJ2-7,TRBV2,TRBD1,TGTGCCAGTTCGTGGGACAGGGGACCTTACGAGCAGTACTTC,CASSWDRGPYEQYF
-,TRBJ2-2,TRBV4-3,-,TGCGCCAGCAGCCAAGATCCTGCCGTCACCGGGGAGCTGTTTTTT,CASSQDPAVTGELFF